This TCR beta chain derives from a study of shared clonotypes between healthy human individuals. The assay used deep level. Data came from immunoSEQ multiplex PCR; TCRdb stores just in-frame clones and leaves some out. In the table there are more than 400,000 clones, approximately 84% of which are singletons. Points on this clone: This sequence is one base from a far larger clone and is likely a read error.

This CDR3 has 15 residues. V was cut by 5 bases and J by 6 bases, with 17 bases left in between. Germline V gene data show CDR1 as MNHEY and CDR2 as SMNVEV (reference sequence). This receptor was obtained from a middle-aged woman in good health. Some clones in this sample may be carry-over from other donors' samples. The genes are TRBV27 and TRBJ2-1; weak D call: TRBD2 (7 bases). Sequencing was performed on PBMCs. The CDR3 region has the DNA TGTGCCAGCAGTCTTAGACGGGGGGCGGGCAATGAGCAGTTCTTC. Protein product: CASSLRRGAGNEQFF.